This is a list of T cell receptor beta chains from one sample in a study of blood T cell repertoires in COVID-19. Measured with immunoSEQ multiplex PCR; TCRdb has only the in-frame clones, and not every one. The sample lists some 100,000 clones; roughly 88% were seen once. Material for sequencing was peripheral blood. The receptor set was obtained from a woman in her 70s with acute or convalescent COVID-19. CDR3s include the opening cysteine and the closing phenylalanine or tryptophan. D genes are given only for firm matches. Some rows have no size entry. The others give once, few or many, or a class for an expanded clone.

v_gene,abundance,d_gene,j_gene,len,CDR3nt,CDR3aa
TRBV28,-,-,TRBJ2-3,15,TGTGCCAGCAGTTTTCGGGGGAAACCTCTAGATACGCAGTATTTT,CASSFRGKPLDTQYF
TRBV2,once,TRBD1,TRBJ2-5,21,TGTGCCAGCAGTGACATGTTGTGGACAGGGCCCGGCTCACGGTACCAAGAGACCCAGTACTTC,CASSDMLWTGPGSRYQETQYF
TRBV5-1,-,TRBD1,TRBJ2-7,16,TGCGCCAGCAGCTTGGCTCCGGGACAGGGGGTTTACGAGCAGTACTTC,CASSLAPGQGVYEQYF
TRBV27,once,TRBD1,TRBJ2-1,14,TGTGCCAGCAGTACGGGGACAGGTATCTATGAGCAGTTCTTC,CASSTGTGIYEQFF
TRBV7-2,-,-,TRBJ2-5,17,TGTGCCAGCAGCTTAGGTCGCGGGCTGGGGTACCAAGAGACCCAGTACTTC,CASSLGRGLGYQETQYF
TRBV2,-,-,TRBJ1-5,13,TGTGCCAGCAGTGGAGGAGGGAATCAGCCCCAGCATTTT,CASSGGGNQPQHF
TRBV29-1,-,TRBD2,TRBJ2-3,20,TGCAGCGTCGTGGGCGGGGCGGGACAGGGACTAGCGGGGAGCACAGATACGCAGTATTTT,CSVVGGAGQGLAGSTDTQYF
TRBV27,-,-,TRBJ1-3,14,TGTGCCAGCAGGTCAGGGAACTCTGGAAACACCATATATTTT,CASRSGNSGNTIYF
TRBV5-5,few,TRBD1,TRBJ1-2,14,TGTGCCAGCAGCTTGACAGGGGACCTCTATGGCTACACCTTC,CASSLTGDLYGYTF
TRBV10-2,-,TRBD1,TRBJ2-1,14,TGCGCCAGCAGAGGGGACAGCTTCTACAATGAGCAGTTCTTC,CASRGDSFYNEQFF
TRBV12-3/TRBV12-4,-,TRBD2,TRBJ2-5,13,TGTGCCAGCGGGGGTTCGGGGGGAGAGACCCAGTACTTC,CASGGSGGETQYF
TRBV5-1,-,-,TRBJ1-1,13,TGCGCCAGCAGCTTGACCGGGATTACTGAAGCTTTCTTT,CASSLTGITEAFF
TRBV28,-,-,TRBJ2-3,15,TGTGCCAGCAGTTTACAGGGCTATAGCACAGATACGCAGTATTTT,CASSLQGYSTDTQYF
TRBV19,-,TRBD1,TRBJ2-6,17,TGTGCCAGTAGCCCCAGACAGGGGAGCTCTGGGGCCAACGTCCTGACTTTC,CASSPRQGSSGANVLTF
TRBV7-9,-,-,TRBJ1-2,14,TGTGCCAGCAGCCAGGACAGTTTTAACTATGGCTACACCTTC,CASSQDSFNYGYTF
TRBV5-1,few,TRBD1,TRBJ1-1,14,TGCGCCAGCAGCTGGGACAGGGTTTTAACTGAAGCTTTCTTT,CASSWDRVLTEAFF
TRBV28,once,-,TRBJ1-3,15,TGTGCCAGCAGTTTGTCGCAGGGGCTGGTAAACACCATATATTTT,CASSLSQGLVNTIYF
TRBV7-8,-,-,TRBJ2-3,16,TGTGCCAGCAGTGATGTACGGGATACTAGCACAGATACGCAGTATTTT,CASSDVRDTSTDTQYF
TRBV2,-,-,TRBJ2-5,11,TGTGCCAGCGCACAGTCGGAGACCCAGTACTTC,CASAQSETQYF
TRBV5-1,-,-,TRBJ2-1,12,TGCGCCAGCAGCTTGGCCAGCGATGAGCAGTTCTTC,CASSLASDEQFF
TRBV10-3,-,-,TRBJ1-5,13,TGTGCCATCAGTGGTAACATGGTTCAGCCCCAGCATTTT,CAISGNMVQPQHF
TRBV28,few,-,TRBJ2-5,13,TGTGCCAGCAGTTTCCCGGGCCAAGAGACCCAGTACTTC,CASSFPGQETQYF
TRBV5-6,-,-,TRBJ2-7,15,TGTGCCAGCAGCCCACCCCTTTGGGGGGCCTACGAGCAGTACTTC,CASSPPLWGAYEQYF
TRBV6-1,-,-,TRBJ1-3,16,TGTGCCAGCAGTGAAGGTATAACTTCGAAATGGAACACCATATATTTT,CASSEGITSKWNTIYF
TRBV7-9,-,TRBD1,TRBJ1-2,14,TGTGCCAGCAGCTTAAACAGGGGAGACTATGGCTACACCTTC,CASSLNRGDYGYTF
TRBV19,-,TRBD2,TRBJ2-7,14,TGTGCCACCGGGACTAGCGGGAGGGCCTACGAGCAGTACTTC,CATGTSGRAYEQYF
TRBV6-5,-,-,TRBJ1-1,13,TGTGCCAGCAGACGACAGGAGAACACTGAAGCTTTCTTT,CASRRQENTEAFF
TRBV5-6,-,-,TRBJ1-4,14,TGTGCCAGCAGCTTGCGGATCGGCGGTGAAAAACTGTTTTTT,CASSLRIGGEKLFF
TRBV11-3,-,TRBD2,TRBJ2-5,15,TGTGCCAGCAGCCAACGCCTAGCGGGATTAGAGACCCAGTACTTC,CASSQRLAGLETQYF
TRBV5-1,-,-,TRBJ2-1,13,TGCGCCAGCAAGGACAGTACCTACAATGAGCAGTTCTTC,CASKDSTYNEQFF
TRBV5-6,-,TRBD1,TRBJ2-7,13,TGTGCCAGCAGCTTCGGGACAGCCTACGAGCAGTACTTC,CASSFGTAYEQYF
TRBV5-1,-,TRBD2,TRBJ2-5,15,TGCGCCAGCAGCTTGGCTAGCGGGAGTTCGGAGACCCAGTACTTC,CASSLASGSSETQYF
TRBV5-6,-,-,TRBJ1-1,14,TGTGCCAGCAGCTTGTCAAGGACACCGAAAAAAGCTTTCTTT,CASSLSRTPKKAFF
TRBV5-1,-,-,TRBJ2-3,16,TGCGCCAGCAGCTTGGCCTCAGGGTTCCCCACAGATACGCAGTATTTT,CASSLASGFPTDTQYF
TRBV6-1,-,TRBD1,TRBJ2-7,17,TGTGCCAGCAGTGGCCGAGGGGGGGACAGGGGCCGCTACGAGCAGTACTTC,CASSGRGGDRGRYEQYF
TRBV7-8,-,TRBD1,TRBJ2-2,17,TGTGCCAGCAGCTTAGCCCCTTGGGACAGGGGCGCCGGGGAGCTGTTTTTT,CASSLAPWDRGAGELFF
TRBV24-1,-,TRBD2,TRBJ2-2,14,TGTGCCACCAGTCTAGCGGGTAATACCGGGGAGCTGTTTTTT,CATSLAGNTGELFF
TRBV11-2,-,TRBD1,TRBJ1-1,16,TGTGCCAGCAGGCAAGGGACAGGGGGGTGGAACACTGAAGCTTTCTTT,CASRQGTGGWNTEAFF
TRBV7-9,-,TRBD2,TRBJ2-5,17,TGTGCCAGCAGCTGGGAACCGGGACTAGCGGGACAAGAGACCCAGTACTTC,CASSWEPGLAGQETQYF
TRBV5-1,once,TRBD1,TRBJ2-6,17,TGCGCCAGCAGTGCCGGACAGGGGGCGACTGGGGCCAACGTCCTGACTTTC,CASSAGQGATGANVLTF
TRBV12-3/TRBV12-4,-,-,TRBJ2-3,11,TGTGCCAGCAGTTTTTTTAATACGCAGTATTTT,CASSFFNTQYF
TRBV3-1/TRBV3-2,-,TRBD2,TRBJ2-1,17,TGTGCCAGCAGCCAAGTTAATCGACTAGCGGGGTACAATGAGCAGTTCTTC,CASSQVNRLAGYNEQFF
TRBV5-8,-,-,TRBJ1-2,15,TGTGCCAGCAGCTTTCGAGGCACCGTCAGCTATGGCTACACCTTC,CASSFRGTVSYGYTF
TRBV28,-,TRBD2,TRBJ2-2,20,TGTGCCAGCAGTTTAAGGGGGACTAGCGGGAGGGCCCGGGTCACCGGGGAGCTGTTTTTT,CASSLRGTSGRARVTGELFF
TRBV4-2,-,-,TRBJ2-2,13,TGTGCCAGCAGCCGGGGGGGGGCTCGGGAGCTGTTTTTT,CASSRGGARELFF
TRBV18,once,TRBD1,TRBJ1-3,14,TGTGCCAGCTCACCAGGACAGGGAATTGGCACCATATATTTT,CASSPGQGIGTIYF
TRBV9,-,TRBD1,TRBJ2-3,15,TGTGCCAGCAGCGTCGGGACAGGGGGGCCAGATACGCAGTATTTT,CASSVGTGGPDTQYF
TRBV18,-,-,TRBJ2-3,13,TGTGCCAGCTCACCAAACCCTCGGGATACGCAGTATTTT,CASSPNPRDTQYF
TRBV2,-,TRBD2,TRBJ2-3,16,TGTGCCAGCAGTTTGGGACTAGCGGGAGGATCAGATACGCAGTATTTT,CASSLGLAGGSDTQYF
TRBV9,-,-,TRBJ1-4,14,TGTGCCAGCAGCGGACAGAGCCTTAATGAAAAACTGTTTTTT,CASSGQSLNEKLFF
TRBV24-1,-,-,TRBJ1-2,14,TGTGCCACCAGTGAAAGCAGGAGCGGCTATGGCTACACCTTC,CATSESRSGYGYTF
TRBV11-3,-,TRBD2,TRBJ2-5,16,TGTGCCAGCAGCTTAGGGGGACTAGCGGGAGGAGAGGCCCAGTACTTC,CASSLGGLAGGEAQYF
TRBV27,few,TRBD2,TRBJ2-7,17,TGTGCCAGCAGTTTATCGACGCAAATAGCGGGGGTCTACGAGCAGTACTTC,CASSLSTQIAGVYEQYF
TRBV27,-,-,TRBJ1-1,13,TGTGCCAGCAGTTCTAAACCAAACACTGAAGCTTTCTTT,CASSSKPNTEAFF
TRBV6-1,few,TRBD2,TRBJ2-7,15,TGTGCCAGCAGTGAATCTACTAGCGGCGCCTACGAGCAGTACTTC,CASSESTSGAYEQYF
TRBV27,-,TRBD1,TRBJ2-2,17,TGTGCCAGCAAGGCCCTGGGGACAGGGGTGAACACCGGGGAGCTGTTTTTT,CASKALGTGVNTGELFF
TRBV30,-,-,TRBJ1-1,11,TGTGCCGCGGGGAGGCCGACTGAAGCTTTCTTT,CAAGRPTEAFF
TRBV6-1,-,-,TRBJ1-2,16,TGTGCCAGCAGTGAAGCGCTTCGACAGTTAAACTATGGCTACACCTTC,CASSEALRQLNYGYTF
TRBV29-1,-,-,TRBJ1-3,13,TGCAGCGTCGTAGATCCCCGGCGGAACACCATATATTTT,CSVVDPRRNTIYF
TRBV25-1,-,TRBD1,TRBJ1-2,15,TGTGCCAGCAGTGATTCAGGACAGGGGCGGGGTGGCTACACCTTC,CASSDSGQGRGGYTF